The rows below give T cell receptor beta chains drawn from one sample of a study of STAT3 mutations in large granular lymphocyte leukemia. The protocol was immunoSEQ multiplex PCR, while the TCRdb copy is restricted to in-frame clones and leaves out a portion. The profile shows over 1,500 clones, around 30% of them singletons. The source material was peripheral blood mononuclear cells. The receptors shown here come from a male patient in his fifties or sixties with T-cell large granular lymphocyte leukemia. Some clones in this sample may be carry-over from other donors' samples. The CDR3 runs from the conserved cysteine through the conserved F or W. The D gene is left open where the match is weak. For some rows the clone size is stated as once, few or many, or as a class when expanded; others skip it.

J gene | D gene | V gene | clone size | CDR3 DNA | CDR3 protein
TRBJ2-2 | TRBD2 | TRBV4-2 | few | TGTGCCAGCAGCCGAATCGGGACTAGCGGGAGCTTCAACACCGGGGAGCTGTTTTTT | CASSRIGTSGSFNTGELFF
TRBJ2-7 | TRBD1 | TRBV7-1 | few | TGTGCCAGCAGCGGCCCGGGACAGGGCTACGAGCAGTACTTC | CASSGPGQGYEQYF
TRBJ2-6 | . | TRBV18 | . | TGTGCCAGCTCCTTTCGAGGAAACTCTGGGGCCAACGTCCTGACTTTC | CASSFRGNSGANVLTF
TRBJ2-7 | . | TRBV6-1 | . | TGTGCCAGCAGGGGGGGAGACAGGTACGAGCAGTACTTC | CASRGGDRYEQYF
TRBJ2-1 | . | TRBV18 | . | TGTGCCAGCTCACCACCTGTCAGCTTCTACAATGAGCAGTTCTTC | CASSPPVSFYNEQFF
TRBJ2-1 | TRBD2 | TRBV30 | few | TGTGCCCTGGGGGCACTAGCGGGCTCCTACAATGAGCAGTTCTTC | CALGALAGSYNEQFF
TRBJ1-2 | TRBD1 | TRBV13 | . | TGTGCCAGCAGCTTAGGCCGCGGACAGGGCAACTATGGCTACACCTTC | CASSLGRGQGNYGYTF
TRBJ2-7 | . | TRBV10-3 | few | TGTGCCATCAGTGGGGTAGGGGAGTACGAGCAGTACTTC | CAISGVGEYEQYF
TRBJ2-7 | . | TRBV6-6 | few | TGTGCCAGCACTACCGGAGGAATCTACGAGCAGTACTTC | CASTTGGIYEQYF
TRBJ1-3 | . | TRBV7-9 | . | TGTGCCAGCAGCTTAGCCGGGAGTTCTGGAAACACCATATATTTT | CASSLAGSSGNTIYF
TRBJ2-7 | TRBD2 | TRBV6-6 | . | TGTGCCAGCTTAGCGGGAGGGGGCGAGCAGTACTTC | CASLAGGGEQYF
TRBJ2-1 | TRBD2 | TRBV7-2 | . | TGTGCCAGCAGTTCGACTAGCGGGCAATACAATGAGCAGTTCTTC | CASSSTSGQYNEQFF
TRBJ2-4 | TRBD2 | TRBV28 | few | TGTGCCAGCACCTCCCTAGCGGAACTAGCCAAAAACATTCAGTACTTC | CASTSLAELAKNIQYF
TRBJ1-5 | . | TRBV5-6 | few | TGTGCCAGCAGCTTTGGACTATCTGGCAATCAGCCCCAGCATTTT | CASSFGLSGNQPQHF
TRBJ2-7 | TRBD1 | TRBV5-6 | few | TGTGCCAGCAGTTGGACAGGGCCCTCCTACGAGCAGTACTTC | CASSWTGPSYEQYF
TRBJ2-1 | TRBD2 | TRBV13 | once | TGTGCCAGCAGCGGGAGGGGAGCGGGGTACAATGAGCAGTTCTTC | CASSGRGAGYNEQFF
TRBJ2-2 | . | TRBV25-1 | . | TGTGCCAGCAGTGAGCAGGGCTTCACCGGGGAGCTGTTTTTT | CASSEQGFTGELFF
TRBJ1-1 | . | TRBV27 | . | TGTGCCAGCAGTTTAACTGGGTACACTGAAGCTTTCTTT | CASSLTGYTEAFF
TRBJ1-2 | . | TRBV29-1 | . | TGCAGCGTTGTAAGTGCTAACTATGGCTACACCTTC | CSVVSANYGYTF
TRBJ2-1 | TRBD2 | TRBV30 | . | TGTGCCTGGAGTCCGCTAGCGGGACAAACCTACAATGAGCAGTTCTTC | CAWSPLAGQTYNEQFF
TRBJ1-1 | TRBD1 | TRBV9 | . | TGTGCCAGCAGCGTAGGGGAGGGGACAGGGGGGACTGAAGCTTTCTTT | CASSVGEGTGGTEAFF
TRBJ2-7 | . | TRBV27 | medium-sized | TGTGCCAGCACCGACAGAAGGGACGAGCAGTACTTC | CASTDRRDEQYF
TRBJ2-6 | . | TRBV5-1 | few | TGCGCCAGCAGCCCATGGGGCCAAGGCAGCTCTGGGGCCAACGTCCTGACTTTC | CASSPWGQGSSGANVLTF
TRBJ2-7 | . | TRBV30 | few | TGTGCCTGGAGTTTGGACAGTGTTCTCTACTTC | CAWSLDSVLYF
TRBJ2-7 | TRBD2 | TRBV7-9 | . | TGTGCCAGCAGCTTAGCCTCGGCTAGCGGGAGGCCGTACTTC | CASSLASASGRPYF
TRBJ2-7 | TRBD2 | TRBV7-9 | few | TGTGCCAGCAGCTTAGTGGTCACTAGCGGGAGGGGCCCCCGATACGAGCAGTACTTC | CASSLVVTSGRGPRYEQYF
TRBJ1-5 | . | TRBV5-1 | . | TGCGCCAGCCCCTCAGGACTATCGAGGGAGCCCCAGCATTTT | CASPSGLSREPQHF
TRBJ2-7 | . | TRBV5-4 | medium-sized | TGTGCCAGCAGCCCCCGTGGCGGCGAGCAGTACTTC | CASSPRGGEQYF
TRBJ1-1 | . | TRBV15 | . | TGTGCCACCAGCCCCTGGGGGGAGATGAACACTGAAGCTTTCTTT | CATSPWGEMNTEAFF
TRBJ1-2 | . | TRBV18 | . | TGTGCCAGCTCACCGGAAACCCAAGGGGGTGGCTACACCTTC | CASSPETQGGGYTF
TRBJ2-5 | TRBD2 | TRBV5-4 | . | TGTGCCAGCAGCTTACGGCTAGCGGGAAGAGAGACCCAGTACTTC | CASSLRLAGRETQYF
TRBJ1-1 | TRBD1 | TRBV29-1 | . | TGCAGCGTGGGGGACAGGGGGCCTGAAGCTTTCTTT | CSVGDRGPEAFF
TRBJ2-7 | . | TRBV5-4 | . | TGTGCCAGCAGCCCTAGGGACCGGGGGCACGAGCAGTACTTC | CASSPRDRGHEQYF
TRBJ2-7 | . | TRBV5-1 | . | TGCGCCAGCAGCTTGGGGGGACAAGATTCCTACGAGCAGTACTTC | CASSLGGQDSYEQYF
TRBJ2-7 | TRBD1 | TRBV18 | . | TGTGCCAGCTCACCCTCGACAGGGGGCCTCGGCGAGCAGTACTTC | CASSPSTGGLGEQYF
TRBJ1-5 | . | TRBV5-1 | . | TGCGCCAGCAGCTCCGGACAGCACAATCAGCCCCAGCATTTT | CASSSGQHNQPQHF
TRBJ1-5 | TRBD1 | TRBV6-6 | . | TGTGCCAGCAGCCGTCCCGGGACAGGGTACAATCAGCCCCAGCATTTT | CASSRPGTGYNQPQHF
TRBJ2-5 | . | TRBV5-1 | . | TGCGCCAGCAGCTTGCAGAAGGGAGTGGGGTCCGAGACCCAGTACTTC | CASSLQKGVGSETQYF
TRBJ2-7 | . | TRBV5-5 | few | TGTGCCAGCAGCTGGGCGCGGGCTCCGGACGAGCAGTACTTC | CASSWARAPDEQYF
TRBJ2-1 | TRBD2 | TRBV18 | . | TGTGCCAGCTCACTGGCGGGAGGGTACAATGAGCAGTTCTTC | CASSLAGGYNEQFF
TRBJ2-7 | TRBD2 | TRBV5-1 | . | TGCGCCAGCAGCGGGAGGGCACCCTACGAGCAGTACTTC | CASSGRAPYEQYF
TRBJ2-7 | TRBD1 | TRBV18 | . | TGTGCCAGCTCACCAGTAGACAGGGGCTCCGAGCAGTACTTC | CASSPVDRGSEQYF
TRBJ1-2 | . | TRBV5-1 | . | TGCGCCAGCAGTCGGTCAGGCCGAGATGGCTACACCTTC | CASSRSGRDGYTF
TRBJ2-7 | . | TRBV5-1 | . | TGCGCCAGCAGCTTGGGGGGGGCTGGGGACGAGCAGTACTTC | CASSLGGAGDEQYF
TRBJ2-1 | . | TRBV7-9 | few | TGTGCCAGCAGCTTCGGTTCAGGTCCAAATGAGCAGTTCTTC | CASSFGSGPNEQFF
TRBJ2-3 | . | TRBV7-9 | . | TGTGCCAGCAGCTACCGGGGGGCTAGCGGCACAGATACGCAGTATTTT | CASSYRGASGTDTQYF
TRBJ2-7 | . | TRBV30 | . | TGTGCCTGGAGTAGGAGGGCCTACGAGCAGTACTTC | CAWSRRAYEQYF
TRBJ1-1 | TRBD1 | TRBV18 | . | TGTGCCAGCTCACCAACCGAAGCAGGGGGAGTCACTGAAGCTTTCTTT | CASSPTEAGGVTEAFF
TRBJ1-5 | . | TRBV18 | . | TGTGCCAGCTCACCGCTTGGGGGGGAGAATCAGCCCCAGCATTTT | CASSPLGGENQPQHF